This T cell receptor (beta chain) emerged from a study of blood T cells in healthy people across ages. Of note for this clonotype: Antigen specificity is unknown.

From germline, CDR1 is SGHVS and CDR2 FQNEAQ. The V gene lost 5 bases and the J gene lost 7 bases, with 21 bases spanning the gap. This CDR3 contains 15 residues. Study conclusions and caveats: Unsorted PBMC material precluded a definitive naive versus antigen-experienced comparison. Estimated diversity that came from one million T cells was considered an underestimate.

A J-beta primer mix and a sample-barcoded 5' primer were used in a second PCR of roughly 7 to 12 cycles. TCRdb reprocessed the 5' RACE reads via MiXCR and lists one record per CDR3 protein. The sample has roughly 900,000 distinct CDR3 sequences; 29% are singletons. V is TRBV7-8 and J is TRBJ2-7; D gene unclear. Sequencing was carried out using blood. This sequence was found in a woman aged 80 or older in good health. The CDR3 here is CASSKPGRPDNEQYF. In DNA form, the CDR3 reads TGTGCCAGCAGCAAACCAGGACGCCCCGACAATGAGCAGTACTTC.